Sequencing of this T cell receptor (beta chain) was carried out in a study of regulatory T cells in long-lasting Graves disease. CDR1 SGDLS and CDR2 YYNGEE come from the germline V gene. The CDR3 covers 15 residues. With V trimmed by 4 bases and J by 0 bases, 3 bases remained unmatched. Documented time point: newly diagnosed GD, antithyroid drugs for less than 3 months. RNA from PBMCs was the source of the TCR library. With iRepertoire HTBI primers and Arm-PCR of CDR3 regions, TCR beta libraries were built. Using its own MiXCR run on the multiplex PCR reads, TCRdb lists one record per CDR3 protein. Of around 400,000 distinct CDR3 sequences listed, around 16% are singletons.

The J gene is TRBJ2-1, the V gene TRBV9, with 8 bases that match TRBD2. The source is a female donor with Graves disease. The sample here was peripheral blood mononuclear cells (PBMCs), taken at new diagnosis, from a patient treated with antithyroid drugs. CDR3 amino acids: CASSPRGASYNEQFF. For the CDR3, the DNA is TGTGCCAGCAGCCCGCGGGGGGCCTCCTACAATGAGCAGTTCTTC.